The T cell receptor beta chain under discussion was sequenced for a study of blood T cells in healthy people across ages. V dropped 7 bases and J dropped 0 bases, with 7 bases sitting between them. Germline V gene lookup returns CDR1 SGHRS and CDR2 YFSETQ. The CDR3 extends over 12 amino acids. The authors isolated at least 6.5 million PBMCs per sample. Extracted total RNA amounted to at least 5.5 micrograms for each sample. This clonotype appeared a few times. Combining a sample-barcoded 5' primer with a J-beta primer mix, a second PCR ran for about 7 to 11 cycles. Each cDNA molecule was tagged by a template-switch adaptor that had 12 random nucleotides. TCRdb reprocessed the 5' RACE reads with MiXCR, giving one entry per CDR3 protein. The sample has about 640,000 distinct CDR3 sequences, around 54% seen once.

The sequencing sample was made of blood. This clonotype was sampled from a man between 60 and 75 years old in good health. J is TRBJ2-5 and V is TRBV5-1, with D uncertain. The CDR3 loop is CASPLDQETQYF. The CDR3 DNA sequence: TGCGCCAGCCCCTTGGACCAAGAGACCCAGTACTTC.